This TCR beta chain was captured in a study of blood T cell repertoires in COVID-19. About the study: Samples representing acute and convalescent COVID-19 were sourced from the United States, Italy and Spain. The cDNA or gDNA used as material had been derived from T cells, B-cell-depleted T cells, or PBMCs.

How the authors handled the data: From reference gene primer amplification, estimates of nucleated cell counts were derived. TCRdb keeps only in-frame clones here, not all; method: immunoSEQ multiplex PCR. V, J and clone size reflect that table, while D and trimming were determined from the DNA. Of around 27,000 clones in the sample, roughly 84% were seen once. The clonotype comes from a man between 65 and 80 years old with active COVID-19. The sample taken for sequencing was peripheral blood.

CDR3 nucleotide sequence: TGTGCCAGTAGTATGGTTAGCGGGAGTTGGGCCACCGGGGAGCTGTTTTTT. It translates to CASSMVSGSWATGELFF. This chain joins TRBV19 and TRBJ2-2, with 9 bases lining up with TRBD2. CDR3 length equals 17 residues. Germline loops: CDR1 LNHDA, CDR2 SQIVND (reference sequence). The J segment lost 4 bases and the V segment lost 3 bases, leaving 9 bases of the junction unmatched. Using reference TRBV19 and TRBJ2-2 for the parts outside the CDR3, the full variable domain is DGGITQSPKYLFRKEGQNVTLSCEQNLNHDAMYWYRQDPGQGLRLIYYSQIVNDFQKGDIAEGYSVSREKKESFPLTVTSAQKNPTAFYLCASSMVSGSWATGELFFGEGSRLTVL.